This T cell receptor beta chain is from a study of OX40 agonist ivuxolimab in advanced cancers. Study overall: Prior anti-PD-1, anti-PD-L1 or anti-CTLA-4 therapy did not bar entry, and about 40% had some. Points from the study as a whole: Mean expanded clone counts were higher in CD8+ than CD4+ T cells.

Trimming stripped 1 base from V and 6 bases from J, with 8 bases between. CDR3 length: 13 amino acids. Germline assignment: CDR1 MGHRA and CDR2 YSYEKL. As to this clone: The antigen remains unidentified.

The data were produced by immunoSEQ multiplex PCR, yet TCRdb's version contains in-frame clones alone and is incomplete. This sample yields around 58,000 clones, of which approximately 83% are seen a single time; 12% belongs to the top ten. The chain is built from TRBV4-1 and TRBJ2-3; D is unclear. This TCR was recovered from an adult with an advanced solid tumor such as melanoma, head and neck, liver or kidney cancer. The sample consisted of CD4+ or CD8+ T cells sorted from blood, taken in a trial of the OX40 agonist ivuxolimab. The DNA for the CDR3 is TGCGCCAGCAGCCAAGTTCCCTCCGATACGCAGTATTTT. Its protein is CASSQVPSDTQYF.